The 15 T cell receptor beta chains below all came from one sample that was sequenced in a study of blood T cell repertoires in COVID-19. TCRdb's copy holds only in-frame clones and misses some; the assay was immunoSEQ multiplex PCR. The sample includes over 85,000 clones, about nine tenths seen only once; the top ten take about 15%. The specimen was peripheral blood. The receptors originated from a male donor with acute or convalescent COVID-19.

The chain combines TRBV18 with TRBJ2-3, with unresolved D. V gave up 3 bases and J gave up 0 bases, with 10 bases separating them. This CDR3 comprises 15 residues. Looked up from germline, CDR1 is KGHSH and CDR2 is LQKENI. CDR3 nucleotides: TGTGCCAGCTCACCTAGACTGGCTAGCACAGATACGCAGTATTTT. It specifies CASSPRLASTDTQYF.

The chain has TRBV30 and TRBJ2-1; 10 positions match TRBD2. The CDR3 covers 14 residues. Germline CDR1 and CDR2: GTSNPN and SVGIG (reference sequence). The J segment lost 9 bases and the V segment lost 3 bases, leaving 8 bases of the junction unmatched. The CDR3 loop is CAWRGAGGLGEQFF. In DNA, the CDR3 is TGTGCCTGGAGAGGAGCGGGGGGGCTTGGTGAGCAGTTCTTC.

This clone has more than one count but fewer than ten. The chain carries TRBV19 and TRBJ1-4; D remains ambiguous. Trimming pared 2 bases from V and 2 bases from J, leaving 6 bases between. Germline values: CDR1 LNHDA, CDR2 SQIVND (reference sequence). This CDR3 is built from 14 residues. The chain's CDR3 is CASSISSTNEKLFF. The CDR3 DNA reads TGTGCCAGTAGTATATCTTCCACTAATGAAAAACTGTTTTTT.

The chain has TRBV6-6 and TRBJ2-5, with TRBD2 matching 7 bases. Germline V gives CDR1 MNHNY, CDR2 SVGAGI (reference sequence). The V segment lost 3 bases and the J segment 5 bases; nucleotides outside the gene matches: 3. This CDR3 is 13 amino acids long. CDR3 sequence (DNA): TGTGCCAGCAGTTATTCTAGCGGTGAGACCCAGTACTTC. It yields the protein CASSYSSGETQYF.

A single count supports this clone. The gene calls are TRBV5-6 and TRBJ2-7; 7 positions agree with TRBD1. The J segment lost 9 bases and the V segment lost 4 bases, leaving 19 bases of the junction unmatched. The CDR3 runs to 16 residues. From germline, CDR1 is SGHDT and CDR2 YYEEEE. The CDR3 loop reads CASSEVSGQSVFTQYF. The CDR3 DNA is TGTGCCAGCAGCGAAGTCTCGGGACAGTCCGTGTTTACGCAGTACTTC.

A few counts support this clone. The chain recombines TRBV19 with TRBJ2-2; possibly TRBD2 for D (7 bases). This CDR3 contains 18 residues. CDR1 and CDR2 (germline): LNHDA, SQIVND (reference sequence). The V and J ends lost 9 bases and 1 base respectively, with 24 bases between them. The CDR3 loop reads CASSGRGASLGNTGELFF. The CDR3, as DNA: TGTGCCAGCTCCGGTCGGGGGGCCAGCCTTGGGAACACCGGGGAGCTGTTTTTT. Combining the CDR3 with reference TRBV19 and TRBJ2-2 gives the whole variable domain DGGITQSPKYLFRKEGQNVTLSCEQNLNHDAMYWYRQDPGQGLRLIYYSQIVNDFQKGDIAEGYSVSREKKESFPLTVTSAQKNPTAFYLCASSGRGASLGNTGELFFGEGSRLTVL.

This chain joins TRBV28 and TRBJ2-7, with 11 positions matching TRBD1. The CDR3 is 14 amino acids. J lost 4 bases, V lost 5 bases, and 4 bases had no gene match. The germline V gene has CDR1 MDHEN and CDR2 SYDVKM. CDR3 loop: CASSGQGAGYEQYF. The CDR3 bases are TGTGCCAGCAGTGGACAGGGGGCTGGATACGAGCAGTACTTC.

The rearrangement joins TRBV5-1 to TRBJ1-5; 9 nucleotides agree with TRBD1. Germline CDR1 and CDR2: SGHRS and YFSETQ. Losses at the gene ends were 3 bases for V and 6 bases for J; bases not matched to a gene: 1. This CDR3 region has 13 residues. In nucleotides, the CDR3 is TGCGCCAGCAGCTGGGGACAGGGTCAGCCCCAGCATTTT. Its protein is CASSWGQGQPQHF.

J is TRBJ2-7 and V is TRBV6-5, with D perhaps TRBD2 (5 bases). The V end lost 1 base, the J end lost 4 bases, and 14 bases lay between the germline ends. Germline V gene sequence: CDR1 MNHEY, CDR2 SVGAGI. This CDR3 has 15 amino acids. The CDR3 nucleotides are TGTGCCAGCAGTTACTACTTCCTGGGAGATTACGAGCAGTACTTC. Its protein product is CASSYYFLGDYEQYF.

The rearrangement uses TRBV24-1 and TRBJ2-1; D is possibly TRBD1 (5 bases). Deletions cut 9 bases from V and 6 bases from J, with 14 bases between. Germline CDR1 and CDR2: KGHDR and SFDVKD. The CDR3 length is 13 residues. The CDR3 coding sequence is TGTGCCACCGGGCCACAGGCTCCCAATGAGCAGTTCTTC. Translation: CATGPQAPNEQFF.

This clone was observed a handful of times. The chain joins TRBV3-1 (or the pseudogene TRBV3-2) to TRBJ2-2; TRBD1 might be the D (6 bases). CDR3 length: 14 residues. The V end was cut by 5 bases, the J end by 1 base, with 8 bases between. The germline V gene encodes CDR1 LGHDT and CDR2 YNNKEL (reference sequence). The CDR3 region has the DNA TGTGCCAGCAGCAGGGACATGAACACCGGGGAGCTGTTTTTT. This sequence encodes CASSRDMNTGELFF.

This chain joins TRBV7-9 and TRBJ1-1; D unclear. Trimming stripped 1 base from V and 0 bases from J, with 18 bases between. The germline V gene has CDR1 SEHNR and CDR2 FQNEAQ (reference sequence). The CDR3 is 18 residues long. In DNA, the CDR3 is TGTGCCAGCAGCTTAGTGGCTGCGGCAGGCGGGATGAACACTGAAGCTTTCTTT. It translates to CASSLVAAAGGMNTEAFF. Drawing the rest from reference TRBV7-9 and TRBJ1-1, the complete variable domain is DTGVSQNPRHKITKRGQNVTFRCDPISEHNRLYWYRQTLGQGPEFLTYFQNEAQLEKSRLLSDRFSAERPKGSFSTLEIQRTEQGDSAMYLCASSLVAAAGGMNTEAFFGQGTRLTVV.

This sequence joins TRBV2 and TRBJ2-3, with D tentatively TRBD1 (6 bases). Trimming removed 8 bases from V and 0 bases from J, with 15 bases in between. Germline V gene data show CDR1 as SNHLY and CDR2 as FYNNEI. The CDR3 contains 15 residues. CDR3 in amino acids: CASAAGAGSTDTQYF. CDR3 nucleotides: TGTGCCAGCGCCGCAGGGGCGGGTAGCACAGATACGCAGTATTTT. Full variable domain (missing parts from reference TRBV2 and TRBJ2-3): EPEVTQTPSHQVTQMGQEVILRCVPISNHLYFYWYRQILGQKVEFLVSFYNNEISEKSEIFDDQFSVERPDGSNFTLKIRSTKLEDSAMYFCASAAGAGSTDTQYFGPGTRLTVL.

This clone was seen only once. The CDR3 loop is CAWSNSRDREQYF. CDR3 nucleotide sequence: TGTGCCTGGAGTAACTCCCGGGACAGGGAGCAGTACTTC. The V gene is TRBV30, the J gene TRBJ2-7; TRBD1 matches 8 bases. The germline V gene encodes CDR1 GTSNPN and CDR2 SVGIG (reference sequence). With 2 bases clipped from V and 7 bases from J, the junction kept 7 bases outside the gene matches. The CDR3 runs 13 residues.

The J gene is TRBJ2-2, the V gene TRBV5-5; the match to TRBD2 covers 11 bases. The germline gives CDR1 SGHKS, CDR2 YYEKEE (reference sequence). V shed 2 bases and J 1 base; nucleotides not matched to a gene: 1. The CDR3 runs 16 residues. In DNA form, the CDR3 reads TGTGCCAGCAGCTTACTAGCGGGAGAGAACACCGGGGAGCTGTTTTTT. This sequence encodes CASSLLAGENTGELFF.